Each of the 26 T cell receptor beta chains below was sequenced from the same sample in a study of regulatory T cells in long-lasting Graves disease. Specified time point: newly diagnosed GD, antithyroid drugs for less than 3 months. After RNA was extracted from PBMCs, the TCR library was made from it. Building of the TCR beta libraries involved iRepertoire HTBI primers and Arm-PCR of CDR3 regions. TCRdb ran MiXCR on the multiplex PCR reads and lists one entry per CDR3 protein. Altogether hundreds of thousands of distinct CDR3 sequences are present, around 15% being singletons, with the ten largest covering about 20%. These data were also reused for a study on T cells in Graves' hyperthyroidism and ophthalmopathy.

This specimen was peripheral blood mononuclear cells (PBMCs), taken at new diagnosis, from a patient treated with antithyroid drugs. These TCRs come from a woman aged 30 to 39 with Graves disease.

V and J are TRBV20-1 and TRBJ1-4; D perhaps matches TRBD1 (5 bases). This CDR3 region has 13 residues. Germline lookup yields CDR1 DFQATT and CDR2 SNEGSKA (reference sequence). Trimming took off 5 bases at V and 4 bases at J, with 11 bases between the two ends. This CDR3 reads CSAGDLGNEKLFF. CDR3 nucleotide sequence: TGCAGTGCTGGGGACCTCGGTAATGAAAAACTGTTTTTT.

The J gene is TRBJ1-5, the V gene TRBV25-1; TRBD1 agrees at 7 bases. After removal of 2 bases from V and 3 bases from J, the junction contained 4 bases not matched to a gene. The germline CDR1 and CDR2 sequences are MGHDK and SYGVNS. The CDR3 loop spans 15 amino acids. CDR3 residues: CASSETGQHNQPQHF. The CDR3 bases are TGTGCCAGCAGTGAAACGGGACAGCACAATCAGCCCCAGCATTTT.

This clonotype has only a few counts. V and J are TRBV27 and TRBJ2-7, with a possible D match to TRBD2 (6 bases). This CDR3 has 15 residues. With 4 bases removed from V and 3 bases from J, the gap between germline ends came to 16 bases. The germline V gene has CDR1 MNHEY and CDR2 SMNVEV (reference sequence). The CDR3 sequence is CASSYRTTIVYEQYF. Here the CDR3 DNA reads TGTGCCAGCAGTTATCGGACTACTATCGTCTACGAGCAGTACTTC.

This clonotype was detected ten times or more. The V gene is TRBV27, the J gene TRBJ1-3, with 7 bases aligning to TRBD1. CDR3 length equals 14 residues. Germline V gives CDR1 MNHEY, CDR2 SMNVEV (reference sequence). The junction had 7 bases not matched to a gene; V was cut back by 4 bases and J by 7 bases. The chain's CDR3 is CASSSTGPGNTIYF. For the CDR3, the DNA is TGTGCCAGCAGTTCGACAGGGCCCGGGAACACCATATATTTT.

The table lists this clonotype with many counts. This chain joins TRBV6-1 and TRBJ1-5, with 8 bases aligning to TRBD1. The CDR3 spans 13 residues. Germline CDR1 is MNHNS and CDR2 is SASEGT. After removal of 6 bases from V and 6 bases from J, the junction contained 4 bases not matched to a gene. The DNA for the CDR3 is TGTGCCAGCAGGGACAGGGCTGGTCAGCCCCAGCATTTT. This translates into CASRDRAGQPQHF.

This clonotype has only a few counts. V and J are TRBV18 and TRBJ2-7, with TRBD1 as a possible D gene (6 bases). Germline CDR1 is KGHSH and CDR2 is LQKENI. Trimming cost V 3 bases and J 2 bases, with 8 bases left between them. This CDR3 is built from 13 residues. The CDR3 bases are TGTGCCAGCTCACCCAGACAGGCCTACGAGCAGTACTTC. It is translated as CASSPRQAYEQYF.

The V call is TRBV5-4, the J call TRBJ1-2; 9 positions agree with TRBD1. This CDR3 comprises 14 residues. With V trimmed by 7 bases and J by 6 bases, 10 bases remained unmatched. Germline V gene sequence: CDR1 SGHNT, CDR2 YYREEE (reference sequence). CDR3 loop: CASDAGTGKDGYTF. The CDR3 nucleotides are TGTGCCAGCGATGCCGGGACAGGGAAGGATGGCTACACCTTC.

At least ten counts were recorded for this clonotype. The CDR3 nucleotides read TGTGCCAGCAATAAACCTCGGGACGCCTGGGTCGAGCAGTACTTC. Translated: CASNKPRDAWVEQYF. The rearrangement joins TRBV28 to TRBJ2-7; perhaps D is TRBD1 or TRBD2 (5 bases each). The CDR3 loop spans 15 amino acids. V dropped 7 bases and J dropped 6 bases, with 22 bases sitting between them. CDR1 MDHEN and CDR2 SYDVKM come from the germline V gene.

The chain recombines TRBV7-9 with TRBJ2-1, with TRBD2 matching over 9 bases. This CDR3 comprises 18 residues. The trim removed 2 bases at V and 5 bases at J, leaving 13 bases unmatched. Germline V CDR1 and CDR2: SEHNR, FQNEAQ (reference sequence). This CDR3 reads CASSLPRTPGLADNEQFF. The CDR3 coding sequence is TGTGCCAGCAGCTTACCGAGAACCCCGGGACTAGCTGACAATGAGCAGTTCTTC.

This clonotype showed up just a few times. The V gene is TRBV20-1, the J gene TRBJ2-3; TRBD2 agrees at 8 bases. V lost 6 bases, J lost 5 bases, and 10 bases stayed unmatched. CDR1 and CDR2 from the germline V gene are DFQATT and SNEGSKA (reference sequence). The CDR3 totals 14 residues. CDR3 in amino acids: CSATPGRAGDTQYF. The DNA of the CDR3 is TGCAGTGCGACCCCCGGGAGGGCGGGAGATACGCAGTATTTT.

V is TRBV6-1 and J is TRBJ2-7, with a possible D match to TRBD1 (6 bases). CDR3 length equals 14 residues. CDR1 is MNHNS and CDR2 is SASEGT in the germline V gene. V shed 5 bases and J shed 5 bases, with 16 bases lying between them. This CDR3 reads CASSPIKQGNEQYF. CDR3 coding DNA: TGTGCCAGCAGTCCGATCAAACAGGGTAACGAGCAGTACTTC.

This clonotype was picked up many times. V usage is TRBV15 and J usage is TRBJ1-4; a weak D match, TRBD1 (6 bases). CDR1 is LNHNV and CDR2 is YYDKDF in the germline V gene (reference sequence). Trimming removed 5 bases at V and 0 bases at J, with 13 bases between. This CDR3 region has 16 residues. The CDR3 sequence: CATSQRRTATNEKLFF. The CDR3 DNA sequence: TGTGCCACCAGCCAAAGGAGGACAGCAACTAATGAAAAACTGTTTTTT.

This clonotype was counted at least ten times. The chain combines TRBV20-1 with TRBJ1-4; D not resolved. CDR1 and CDR2 (germline): DFQATT, SNEGSKA (reference sequence). V was cut by 3 bases and J by 7 bases, with 15 bases left in between. This CDR3 comprises 14 residues. The CDR3, as DNA: TGCAGTGCTAGTCTCGGGGTTCGGGGTGAAAAACTGTTTTTT. This sequence encodes CSASLGVRGEKLFF.

Ten or more counts support this clonotype. This chain uses TRBV20-1 with TRBJ2-7; D uncertain. CDR1 DFQATT and CDR2 SNEGSKA come from the germline V gene (reference sequence). V was trimmed by 2 bases and J by 4 bases, leaving 9 bases between them. This CDR3 has 12 amino acids. CDR3 bases: TGCAGTGCTAGATCGGAGTCTTACGAGCAGTACTTC. The encoded protein is CSARSESYEQYF.

This chain connects TRBV28 to TRBJ2-1; D is undetermined. Trimming left V 6 bases short and J 8 bases short, with 20 bases between. The germline V gene encodes CDR1 MDHEN and CDR2 SYDVKM. The CDR3 has 15 residues. The CDR3 reads CASSPFRTDSHEQFF. The CDR3 DNA is TGTGCCAGCAGCCCGTTCCGGACCGACTCCCATGAGCAGTTCTTC.

This clonotype has a handful of counts. The genes are TRBV6-5 and TRBJ1-6, with TRBD1 identical over 8 bases. J gave up 10 bases and V 3 bases, and 5 bases lay outside the gene matches. Germline V gives CDR1 MNHEY, CDR2 SVGAGI. This CDR3 has 14 amino acids. The CDR3 sequence: CASSYAGGGSPLHF. The CDR3 nucleotides are TGTGCCAGCAGTTATGCAGGGGGCGGATCACCCCTCCACTTT.

This clonotype was picked up many times. The V and J genes are TRBV6-1 and TRBJ1-1; D gene ambiguous. The V gene's germline CDR1 is MNHNS and CDR2 SASEGT. Trimming cost V 7 bases and J 1 base, with 7 bases left between them. This CDR3 is built from 12 residues. The CDR3 is CASIYGNTEAFF. As DNA, the CDR3 is TGTGCCAGCATCTACGGGAACACTGAAGCTTTCTTT.

This clonotype has only a few counts. The CDR3 reads CASSSDLSAGKLFF. CDR3 DNA sequence: TGCGCCAGCAGCTCCGACTTATCAGCTGGAAAACTGTTTTTT. The chain joins TRBV5-1 to TRBJ1-4; no firm D call. The length of the CDR3 is 14 residues. Germline CDR1 reads SGHRS; CDR2 reads YFSETQ. Between the trimmed V and J ends, which lost 3 bases and 10 bases, there was a span of 16 bases.

The sample holds many counts of this clonotype. The chain is built from TRBV5-1 and TRBJ1-1; possible D gene TRBD1, 5 bases. Germline CDR1 and CDR2: SGHRS and YFSETQ. Deletions cut 4 bases from V and 1 base from J, with 14 bases between. CDR3 size: 15 residues. The CDR3 bases are TGCGCCAGCAGCAGCCGGGGGAACGAGAACACTGAAGCTTTCTTT. Protein: CASSSRGNENTEAFF.

This clonotype was seen ten or more times. The V and J genes are TRBV2 and TRBJ2-2; D remains ambiguous. Germline CDR1 and CDR2: SNHLY and FYNNEI. The V and J ends lost 6 bases and 0 bases respectively, with 11 bases between them. The CDR3 contains 15 residues. The CDR3 here is CASRRRASNTGELFF. The CDR3 bases are TGTGCCAGCAGGAGACGGGCGTCGAACACCGGGGAGCTGTTTTTT.

J is TRBJ2-2 and V is TRBV13; the D is unclear. CDR1 and CDR2 (germline): PRHDT, FYEKMQ (reference sequence). The CDR3 sequence is 17 residues long. V lost 5 bases to trimming and J lost 2 bases, with 18 bases between them. For the CDR3, the DNA is TGTGCCAGCAGCACCGCCCGGTCGGAAGTTAACACCGGGGAGCTGTTTTTT. Translation: CASSTARSEVNTGELFF. Together with reference TRBV13 and TRBJ2-2, the CDR3 gives the full variable domain: AAGVIQSPRHLIKEKRETATLKCYPIPRHDTVYWYQQGPGQDPQFLISFYEKMQSDKGSIPDRFSAQQFSDYHSELNMSSLELGDSALYFCASSTARSEVNTGELFFGEGSRLTVL.

This clonotype was counted at least ten times. The chain joins TRBV7-3 to TRBJ2-1; D might be TRBD1 (5 bases). Germline V gene sequence: CDR1 SGHTA, CDR2 FQGTGA. CDR3 length: 19 residues. The V end lost 5 bases, the J end lost 5 bases, and 28 bases lay between the germline ends. The CDR3 is CASSLRAHQQGGSHNEQFF. The CDR3 bases are TGTGCCAGCAGCCTTAGGGCGCATCAGCAGGGTGGTAGTCACAATGAGCAGTTCTTC.

The V gene is TRBV4-1, the J gene TRBJ2-3; 7 bases map to TRBD2. V trimming: 4 bases; J trimming: 3 bases; junction bases outside the gene matches: 10. CDR1 is MGHRA and CDR2 is YSYEKL in the germline V gene. This CDR3 spans 16 amino acids. The chain's CDR3 is CASSRAGTKVTDTQYF. CDR3 nucleotides: TGCGCCAGCAGCCGCGCCGGGACTAAAGTTACAGATACGCAGTATTTT.

The DNA of the CDR3 is TGTGCCAGCAGTGAAGTGGAGAAAACTGAAGCTTTCTTT. Translated: CASSEVEKTEAFF. The rearrangement links TRBV6-1 to TRBJ1-1; no definite D call. This CDR3 is built from 13 residues. Germline lookup yields CDR1 MNHNS and CDR2 SASEGT. V lost 1 base to trimming and J lost 5 bases, with 8 bases between them.

This clonotype was recorded a few times. This sequence joins TRBV20-1 and TRBJ2-1; D may be TRBD2 (5 bases). Trimming removed 4 bases at V and 7 bases at J, with 17 bases between. The CDR3 runs 14 residues. Germline CDR1 reads DFQATT; CDR2 reads SNEGSKA (reference sequence). CDR3 region: CSANGASPGNEQFF. As DNA, the CDR3 is TGCAGTGCTAACGGAGCTAGCCCGGGGAATGAGCAGTTCTTC.

This clonotype was recorded a few times. This rearrangement joins TRBV6-1 to TRBJ1-6; TRBD1 might be the D (6 bases). This CDR3 contains 14 residues. V was pared by 10 bases and J by 3 bases, with 13 bases between. Germline lookup yields CDR1 MNHNS and CDR2 SASEGT. The CDR3 DNA reads as TGTGCCACCCTCGGGGGCCACTATAATTCACCCCTCCACTTT. It yields the protein CATLGGHYNSPLHF.